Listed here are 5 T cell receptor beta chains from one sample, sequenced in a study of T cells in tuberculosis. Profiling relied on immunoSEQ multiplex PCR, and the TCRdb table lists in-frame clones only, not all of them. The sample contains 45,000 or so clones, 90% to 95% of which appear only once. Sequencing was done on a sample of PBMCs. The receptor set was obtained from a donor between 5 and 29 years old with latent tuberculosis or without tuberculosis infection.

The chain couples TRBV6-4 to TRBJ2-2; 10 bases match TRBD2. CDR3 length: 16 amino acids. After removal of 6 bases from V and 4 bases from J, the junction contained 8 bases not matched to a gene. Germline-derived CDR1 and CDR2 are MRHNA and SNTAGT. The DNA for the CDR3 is TGTGCCAGCAGCTCCAGCGGGAGGGCGGGCACCGGGGAGCTGTTTTTT. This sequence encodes CASSSSGRAGTGELFF.

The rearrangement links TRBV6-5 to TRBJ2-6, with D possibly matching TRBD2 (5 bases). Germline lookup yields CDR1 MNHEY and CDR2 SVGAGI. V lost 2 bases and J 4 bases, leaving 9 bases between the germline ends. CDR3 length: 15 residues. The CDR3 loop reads CASSYRERGANVLTF. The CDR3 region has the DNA TGTGCCAGCAGTTACAGGGAGAGAGGGGCCAACGTCCTGACTTTC.

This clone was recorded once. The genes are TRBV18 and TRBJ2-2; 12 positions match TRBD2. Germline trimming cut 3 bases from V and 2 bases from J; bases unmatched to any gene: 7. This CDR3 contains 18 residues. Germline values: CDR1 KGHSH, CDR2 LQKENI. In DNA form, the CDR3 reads TGTGCCAGCTCACCTAGACTAGCGGGAGCCGGTAACACCGGGGAGCTGTTTTTT. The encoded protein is CASSPRLAGAGNTGELFF.

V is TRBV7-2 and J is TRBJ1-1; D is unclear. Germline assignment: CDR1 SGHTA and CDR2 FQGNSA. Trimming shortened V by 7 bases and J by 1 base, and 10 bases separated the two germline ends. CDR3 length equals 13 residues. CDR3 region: CASTAERNTEAFF. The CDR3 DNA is TGTGCCAGCACTGCGGAAAGGAACACTGAAGCTTTCTTT.

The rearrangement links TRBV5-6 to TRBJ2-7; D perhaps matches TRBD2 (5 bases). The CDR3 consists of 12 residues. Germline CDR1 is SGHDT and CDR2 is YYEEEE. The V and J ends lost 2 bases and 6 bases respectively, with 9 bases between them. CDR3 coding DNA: TGTGCCAGCAGCTTACCAGGAGGCGAGCAGTACTTC. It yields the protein CASSLPGGEQYF.